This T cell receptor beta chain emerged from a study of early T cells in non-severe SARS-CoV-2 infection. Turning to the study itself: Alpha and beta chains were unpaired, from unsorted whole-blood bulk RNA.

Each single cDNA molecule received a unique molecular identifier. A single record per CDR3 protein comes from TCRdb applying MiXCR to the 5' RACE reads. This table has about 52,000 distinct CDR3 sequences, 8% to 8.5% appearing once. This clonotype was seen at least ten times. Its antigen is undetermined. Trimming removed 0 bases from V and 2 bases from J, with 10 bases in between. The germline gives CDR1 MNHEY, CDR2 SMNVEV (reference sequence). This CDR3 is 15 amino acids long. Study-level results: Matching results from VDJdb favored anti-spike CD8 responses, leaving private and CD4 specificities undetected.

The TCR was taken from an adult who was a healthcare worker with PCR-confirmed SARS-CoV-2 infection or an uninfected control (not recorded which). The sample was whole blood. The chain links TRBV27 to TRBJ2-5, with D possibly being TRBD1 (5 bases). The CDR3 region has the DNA TGTGCCAGCAGTTTATCTTGGACAAGACAAGAGACCCAGTACTTC. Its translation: CASSLSWTRQETQYF.